The entry below describes one TCR beta chain. This clonotype was seen at least ten times. Its antigen is unknown. Nothing much larger sits one base from this clone, and base qualities are not available. A case-control design nested within a healthcare worker cohort in London, UK, was used, with weekly nasopharyngeal swab PCR tests and blood sampling performed. Healthcare workers were recruited during the week of the UK lockdown, between 23 and 31 March 2020, and followed weekly for up to 16 weeks. This entry belongs to a study of early T cells in non-severe SARS-CoV-2 infection (dated by TCRdb to about 2021). Background on the whole study: Because TCR sequencing was done on bulk RNA from unsorted whole blood, the alpha and beta chains could not be paired. The paper's findings and limits, for the study overall: VDJdb matching was skewed toward anti-spike CD8 responses and likely underestimated virus-specific expansions by missing private and CD4 specificities.

CDR1 and CDR2 were assigned from the germline V gene (reference sequence) as WNHNN and SYGVQD. From its cysteine to its phenylalanine, the CDR3 spans 14 amino acids. CDR3 DNA is the only sequence kept; it has 42 bases, read in frame from the first base. Trimming at the junction amounts to 0 bases on V and 2 bases on J, and the germline ends lie 5 bases apart. The library was prepared using 5' RACE. TCRdb names NextSeq 500 as the instrument used. To correct for sequencing error and PCR bias, the TCR library protocol tagged individual cDNA molecules with unique molecular identifiers. TCR alpha and beta chains were both sequenced, and the abundances of alpha and beta sequences in each sample were closely correlated with each other. The authors processed their data as follows. Decombinator V4 was used to perform V gene, J gene and CDR3 annotation of TCR sequences. TCRs were defined as expanded if a significant change between any two time points was detected under a Poisson model with p below 0.0001. TCR abundances were normalised to the total number of TCRs sequenced per sample and expressed as counts per million. MAIT TCRs were defined by TRAV1-2 paired with TRAJ12, TRAJ20 or TRAJ33, and iNKT TCRs by TRAV10 paired with TRAJ18. VDJdb, accessed 1 November 2021, was searched for CMV, EBV and SARS-CoV-2 annotated TCRs, excluding TCRs annotated for multiple antigens. TCRdb reanalyzed the raw reads on its own, using fastp at Q25 for trimming and MiXCR for clone calling, and kept in-frame beta chains. Each entry merges the rows of one CDR3 protein and shows their most common DNA and genes. TCRdb, not the authors, supplied the V and J calls. The sample contains around 30,000 distinct CDR3 sequences, about 6.5% of them found a single time. The ten biggest clones cover around 8% of the sample.

The source is an adult who was a healthcare worker with PCR-confirmed SARS-CoV-2 infection or an uninfected control (not recorded which). The sample consisted of whole blood. The chain employs TRBV10-1 and TRBJ2-1, with a weak D call of TRBD1 (5 bases match). The CDR3: CASSESGAYNEQFF. The DNA sequence is as follows: TGCGCCAGCAGTGAGTCAGGGGCCTACAATGAGCAGTTCTTC.